The 9 T cell receptor beta chains reported below all come from one sample, sequenced in a study of cytomegalovirus exposure and HLA in healthy donors. 13 Jbeta primers and 60 Vbeta primers were used for the PCR. Sequencing was performed with immunoSEQ multiplex PCR; in TCRdb, only in-frame clones are kept and a portion is missing. The sample yields over 100,000 clones, 70% to 85% seen once. The sample comprised PBMCs. These receptor sequences come from a female donor in good health and CMV-seronegative.

The chain uses TRBV28 and TRBJ2-7; TRBD2 agrees at 11 bases. CDR1 is MDHEN and CDR2 is SYDVKM in the germline V gene. The CDR3 spans 16 residues. V was pared by 3 bases and J by 3 bases, with 7 bases of the junction left unmatched. The DNA of the CDR3 is TGTGCCAGCAGTTTGACGGGACTAGCGGACTTCTACGAGCAGTACTTC. Protein: CASSLTGLADFYEQYF.

This clone was detected only a few times. The V gene is TRBV5-4, the J gene TRBJ1-3; maybe TRBD1 (6 bases). Germline V gene data show CDR1 as SGHNT and CDR2 as YYREEE (reference sequence). This CDR3 is built from 14 residues. The V end was cut by 4 bases, the J end by 4 bases, with 12 bases between. This CDR3 reads CASSGRDTGNTIYF. The CDR3 DNA reads TGTGCCAGCAGCGGCAGGGACACGGGAAACACCATATATTTT.

V usage is TRBV7-2 and J usage is TRBJ2-2; 10 bases are a match to TRBD2. The length of the CDR3 is 19 residues. J lost 6 bases, V lost 1 base, and 14 bases had no gene match. Germline CDR1 is SGHTA and CDR2 is FQGNSA. This chain's CDR3 is CASSLVRVTSGTSPGELFF. The CDR3 nucleotides are TGTGCCAGCAGCTTAGTGAGGGTAACTAGCGGGACTTCACCCGGGGAGCTGTTTTTT.

The rearrangement joins TRBV28 to TRBJ1-5; unclear D gene. The V gene's germline CDR1 is MDHEN and CDR2 SYDVKM. The CDR3 spans 12 residues. The ends were cut back, 4 bases at V and 3 bases at J, with 4 bases in the middle. This CDR3 reads CASSYSNQPQHF. The CDR3 DNA follows: TGTGCCAGCAGTTACTCCAATCAGCCCCAGCATTTT.

DNA of the CDR3: TGCAGCGTTGCGGAGACAGGGTCCTACGAGCAGTACTTC. Encoded protein: CSVAETGSYEQYF. V usage is TRBV29-1 and J usage is TRBJ2-7, with 7 bases that match TRBD1. V lost 4 bases to trimming and J lost 1 base; unmatched junction nucleotides: 4. The CDR3 extends over 13 amino acids. Looked up from germline, CDR1 is SQVTM and CDR2 is ANQGSEA.

This chain connects TRBV30 to TRBJ1-6; tentatively, D is TRBD1 (5 bases). Trimming pared 4 bases from V and 7 bases from J, leaving 8 bases between. CDR3 length: 12 amino acids. Germline values: CDR1 GTSNPN, CDR2 SVGIG (reference sequence). CDR3 nucleotide sequence: TGTGCCTGGACGCGGGGCAATTCACCCCTCCACTTT. It codes for CAWTRGNSPLHF.

The chain links TRBV5-1 to TRBJ2-7; TRBD1 aligns across 12 bases. The V segment lost 4 bases and the J segment 3 bases; nucleotides outside the gene matches: 5. This CDR3 region has 15 residues. CDR1 SGHRS and CDR2 YFSETQ come from the germline V gene. The CDR3 region is CASSDRDRGLYEQYF. The CDR3 DNA reads as TGCGCCAGCAGCGACCGGGACAGGGGGCTCTACGAGCAGTACTTC.

The V gene is TRBV27, the J gene TRBJ2-2, with TRBD2 identical over 10 bases. The V gene's germline CDR1 is MNHEY and CDR2 SMNVEV (reference sequence). The CDR3 is made up of 16 amino acids. J was trimmed by 5 bases and V by 1 base; bases with no gene match: 4. The CDR3 DNA is TGTGCCAGCAGTTTATATACTAGCGGGAAGACCGGGGAGCTGTTTTTT. Its protein product is CASSLYTSGKTGELFF.

The CDR3 DNA follows: TGTGCCAGCAGTGGGCGGGCCACCTACAATGAGCAGTTCTTC. Translated, it gives CASSGRATYNEQFF. V is TRBV2 and J is TRBJ2-1, with D perhaps matching TRBD2 (5 bases). The CDR3 consists of 14 residues. Germline CDR1 and CDR2: SNHLY and FYNNEI. V dropped 4 bases and J dropped 2 bases, with 9 bases sitting between them.